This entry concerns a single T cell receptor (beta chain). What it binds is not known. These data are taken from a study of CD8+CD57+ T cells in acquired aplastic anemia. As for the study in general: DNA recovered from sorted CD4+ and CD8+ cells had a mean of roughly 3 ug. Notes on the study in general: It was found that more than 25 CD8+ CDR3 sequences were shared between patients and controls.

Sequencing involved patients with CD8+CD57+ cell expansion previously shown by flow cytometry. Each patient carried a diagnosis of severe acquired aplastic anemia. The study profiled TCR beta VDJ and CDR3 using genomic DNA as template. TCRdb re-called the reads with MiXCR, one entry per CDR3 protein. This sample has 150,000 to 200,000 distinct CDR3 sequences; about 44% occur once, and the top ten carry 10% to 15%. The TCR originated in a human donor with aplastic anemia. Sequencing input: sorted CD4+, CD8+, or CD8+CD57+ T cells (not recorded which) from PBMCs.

DNA for the CDR3: TGTGCCAGCAGCTTTGGACAGGGACCTTTTGGAAACACCATATATTTT. It is translated as CASSFGQGPFGNTIYF. The chain employs TRBV3-1 and TRBJ1-3; TRBD1 aligns across 8 bases. The J segment lost 3 bases and the V segment lost 5 bases, leaving 9 bases of the junction unmatched. This CDR3 is 16 amino acids long. Germline loops: CDR1 LGHDT, CDR2 YNNKEL (reference sequence).